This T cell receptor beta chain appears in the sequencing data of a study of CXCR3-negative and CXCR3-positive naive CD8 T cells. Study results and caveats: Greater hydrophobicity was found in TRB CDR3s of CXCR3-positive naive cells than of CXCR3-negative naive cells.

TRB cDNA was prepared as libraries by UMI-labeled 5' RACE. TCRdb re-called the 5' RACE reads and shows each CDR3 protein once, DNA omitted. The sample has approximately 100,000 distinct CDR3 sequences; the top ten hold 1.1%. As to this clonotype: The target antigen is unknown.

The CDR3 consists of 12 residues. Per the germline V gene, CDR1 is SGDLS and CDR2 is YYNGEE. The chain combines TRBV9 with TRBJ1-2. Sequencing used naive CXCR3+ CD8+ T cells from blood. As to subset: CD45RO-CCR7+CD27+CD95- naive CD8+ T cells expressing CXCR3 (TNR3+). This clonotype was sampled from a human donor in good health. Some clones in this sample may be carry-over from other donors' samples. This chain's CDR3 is CASSVPRDGYTF.